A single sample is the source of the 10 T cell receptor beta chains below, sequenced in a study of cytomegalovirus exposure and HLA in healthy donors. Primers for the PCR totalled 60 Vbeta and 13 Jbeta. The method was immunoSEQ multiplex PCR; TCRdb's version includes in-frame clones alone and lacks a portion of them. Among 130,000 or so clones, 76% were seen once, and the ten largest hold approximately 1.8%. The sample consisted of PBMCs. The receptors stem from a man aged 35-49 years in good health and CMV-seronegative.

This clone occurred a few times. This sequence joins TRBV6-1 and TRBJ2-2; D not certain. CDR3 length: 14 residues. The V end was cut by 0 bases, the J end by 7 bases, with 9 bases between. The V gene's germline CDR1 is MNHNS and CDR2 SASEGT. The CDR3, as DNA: TGTGCCAGCAGTGAAGCGCAGGCAAACGGGGAGCTGTTTTTT. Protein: CASSEAQANGELFF.

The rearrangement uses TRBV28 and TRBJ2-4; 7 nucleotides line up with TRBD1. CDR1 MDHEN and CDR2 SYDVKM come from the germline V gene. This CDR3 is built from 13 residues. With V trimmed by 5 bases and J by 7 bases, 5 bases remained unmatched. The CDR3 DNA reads TGTGCCAGCAGTGTTCAGGGGGTGAACATTCAGTACTTC. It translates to CASSVQGVNIQYF. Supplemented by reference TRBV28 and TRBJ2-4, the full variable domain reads DVKVTQSSRYLVKRTGEKVFLECVQDMDHENMFWYRQDPGLGLRLIYFSYDVKMKEKGDIPEGYSVSREKKERFSLILESASTNQTSMYLCASSVQGVNIQYFGAGTRLSVL.

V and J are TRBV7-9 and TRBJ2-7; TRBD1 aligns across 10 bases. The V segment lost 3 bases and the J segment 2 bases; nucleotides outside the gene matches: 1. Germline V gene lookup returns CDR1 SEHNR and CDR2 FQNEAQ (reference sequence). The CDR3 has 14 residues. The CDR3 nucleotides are TGTGCCAGCAGCTTGGGGACAGGGGCCTACGAGCAGTACTTC. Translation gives CASSLGTGAYEQYF.

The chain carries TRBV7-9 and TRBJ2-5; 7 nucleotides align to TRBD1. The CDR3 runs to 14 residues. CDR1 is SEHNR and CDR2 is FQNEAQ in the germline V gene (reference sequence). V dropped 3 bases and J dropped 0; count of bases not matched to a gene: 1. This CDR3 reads CASSLTGHQETQYF. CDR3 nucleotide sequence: TGTGCCAGCAGCTTGACAGGGCACCAAGAGACCCAGTACTTC.

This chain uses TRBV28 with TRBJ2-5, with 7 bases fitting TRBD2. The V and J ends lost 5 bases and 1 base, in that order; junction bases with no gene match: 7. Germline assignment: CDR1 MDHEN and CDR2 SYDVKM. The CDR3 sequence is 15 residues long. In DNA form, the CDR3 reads TGTGCCAGCAGTCCCCTCTCTAGCGGCCAAGAGACCCAGTACTTC. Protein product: CASSPLSSGQETQYF. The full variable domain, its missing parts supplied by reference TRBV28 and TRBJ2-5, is DVKVTQSSRYLVKRTGEKVFLECVQDMDHENMFWYRQDPGLGLRLIYFSYDVKMKEKGDIPEGYSVSREKKERFSLILESASTNQTSMYLCASSPLSSGQETQYFGPGTRLLVL.

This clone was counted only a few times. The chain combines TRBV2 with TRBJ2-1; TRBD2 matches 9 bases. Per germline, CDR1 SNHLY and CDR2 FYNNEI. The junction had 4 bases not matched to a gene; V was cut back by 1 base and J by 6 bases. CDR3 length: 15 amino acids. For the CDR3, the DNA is TGTGCCAGCAGTGAAGTTCTAGCGGGGCTCAATGAGCAGTTCTTC. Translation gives CASSEVLAGLNEQFF.

Written as DNA, the CDR3 is TGTGCCAGCAGCCAAAGAGCCCTGGGGGGGGAGACCCAGTACTTC. As protein: CASSQRALGGETQYF. The chain uses TRBV7-3 and TRBJ2-5, with TRBD2 matching 7 bases. The CDR3 is 15 residues long. The ends lost 5 bases at V and 5 bases at J; junction bases unmatched: 11. CDR1 SGHTA and CDR2 FQGTGA come from the germline V gene.

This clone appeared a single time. CDR3 bases: TGTGCCAGTAGTACCTCAGCGGGATCGAACACCGGGGAGCTGTTTTTT. Translation: CASSTSAGSNTGELFF. The J gene is TRBJ2-2, the V gene TRBV19; 7 bases map to TRBD2. This CDR3 region has 16 residues. The junction had 5 bases not matched to a gene; V was cut back by 4 bases and J by 0 bases. From germline, CDR1 is LNHDA and CDR2 SQIVND (reference sequence).

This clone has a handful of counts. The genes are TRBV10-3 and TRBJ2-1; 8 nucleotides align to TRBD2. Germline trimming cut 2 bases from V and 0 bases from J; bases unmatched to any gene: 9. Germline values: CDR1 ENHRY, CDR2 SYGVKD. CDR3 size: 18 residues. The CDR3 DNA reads TGTGCCATCAGTGAGAGCGGGGGACCCTCGAGCTCCTACAATGAGCAGTTCTTC. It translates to CAISESGGPSSSYNEQFF.

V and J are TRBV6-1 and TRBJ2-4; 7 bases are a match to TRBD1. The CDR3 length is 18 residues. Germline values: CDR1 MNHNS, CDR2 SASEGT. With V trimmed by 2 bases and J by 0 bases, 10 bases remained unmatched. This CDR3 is CASSERRTGDLAKNIQYF. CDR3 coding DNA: TGTGCCAGCAGTGAAAGGAGGACAGGAGACCTAGCCAAAAACATTCAGTACTTC.